The text below deals with one T cell receptor beta chain. Participants were aged roughly 18 to 100 years from more than 20 US areas. The source of the sample is a study of blood T cell repertoires in COVID-19. Turning to the study itself: Acute and convalescent COVID-19 samples came from the United States, Italy and Spain.

TCRdb keeps only in-frame clones here, not all; method: immunoSEQ multiplex PCR. The table has about 330,000 clones, roughly 88% seen once. What was sequenced was PBMCs or T cells enriched from blood (not recorded which). The receptor was isolated from a man aged 25 to 40 who had recovered from COVID-19.

CDR3 protein: CASWTGTNYGYTF. The CDR3 DNA sequence: TGTGCCAGCTGGACAGGGACTAACTATGGCTACACCTTC. This chain connects TRBV6-5 to TRBJ1-2; 8 bases align to TRBD1. Germline trimming cut 8 bases from V and 0 bases from J; bases unmatched to any gene: 2. In germline, CDR1 is MNHEY, CDR2 SVGAGI. The CDR3 has 13 residues.